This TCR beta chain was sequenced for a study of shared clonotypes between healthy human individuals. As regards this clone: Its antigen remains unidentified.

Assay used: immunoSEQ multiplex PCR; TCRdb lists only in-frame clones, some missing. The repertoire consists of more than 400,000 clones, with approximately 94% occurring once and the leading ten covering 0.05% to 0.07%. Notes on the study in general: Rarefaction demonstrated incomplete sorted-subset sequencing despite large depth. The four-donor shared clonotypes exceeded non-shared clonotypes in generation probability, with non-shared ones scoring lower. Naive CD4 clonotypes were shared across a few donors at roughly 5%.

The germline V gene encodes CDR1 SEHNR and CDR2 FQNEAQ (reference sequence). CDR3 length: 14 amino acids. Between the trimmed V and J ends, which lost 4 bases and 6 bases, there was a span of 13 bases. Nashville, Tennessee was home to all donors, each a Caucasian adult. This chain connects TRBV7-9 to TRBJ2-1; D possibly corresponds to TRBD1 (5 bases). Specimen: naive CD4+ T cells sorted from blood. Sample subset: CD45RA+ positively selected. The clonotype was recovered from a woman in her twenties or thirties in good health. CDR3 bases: TGTGCCAGCAGCTCCCACCAGGGTTTCAATGAGCAGTTCTTC. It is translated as CASSSHQGFNEQFF.